This entry describes one T cell receptor beta chain. This specimen comes from a study of blood T cell repertoires in COVID-19. The table came from immunoSEQ multiplex PCR; TCRdb's copy has only in-frame clones and leaves some out. The repertoire holds more than 110,000 clones, roughly 80% seen once, with roughly 3.9% in the top ten. V was pared by 4 bases and J by 3 bases, with 4 bases of the junction left unmatched. Germline V gene lookup returns CDR1 SGHTA and CDR2 FQGNSA. The CDR3 length is 16 residues. Specimen: peripheral blood. The rearrangement uses TRBV7-2 and TRBJ2-1; 12 bases agree with TRBD2. The source of this sequence is a woman aged 80 or over with acute or convalescent COVID-19. The CDR3 protein is CASSSGLAGFYNEQFF. The CDR3 bases are TGTGCCAGCAGCTCCGGACTAGCGGGATTCTACAATGAGCAGTTCTTC. Supplemented by reference TRBV7-2 and TRBJ2-1, the full variable domain reads GAGVSQSPSNKVTEKGKDVELRCDPISGHTALYWYRQSLGQGLEFLIYFQGNSAPDKSGLPSDRFSAERTGGSVSTLTIQRTQQEDSAVYLCASSSGLAGFYNEQFFGPGTRLTVL.